A single sample gave rise to the 18 T cell receptor beta chains below, sequenced in a study of blood T cells in healthy people across ages. The second PCR ran about 6 to 12 cycles with a sample-barcoded 5' primer and J-beta primers. TCRdb fed the 5' RACE reads into MiXCR, producing one record per CDR3 protein. The table lists about 780,000 distinct CDR3 sequences, roughly 24% of them singletons. These sequences were also reported in another study, on T cells of mothers and their children.

The material sequenced was blood. These receptors originate from a boy aged 5 to 17 in good health.

This clonotype appeared a few times. This chain joins TRBV30 and TRBJ1-1; 7 nucleotides agree with TRBD1. The junction had 8 bases not matched to a gene; V was cut back by 8 bases and J by 8 bases. The CDR3 is 11 amino acids. The V gene's germline CDR1 is GTSNPN and CDR2 SVGIG (reference sequence). This chain's CDR3 is CAGLDRVEAFF. The CDR3, as DNA: TGTGCCGGGCTAGACAGGGTCGAAGCTTTCTTT.

V gene TRBV20-1 combines with J gene TRBJ2-7; 9 nucleotides align to TRBD2. V trimming: 6 bases; J trimming: 4 bases; junction bases outside the gene matches: 10. The CDR3 has 14 residues. Germline CDR1 is DFQATT and CDR2 is SNEGSKA (reference sequence). Here the CDR3 reads CSADPGLAGYEQYF. The DNA for the CDR3 is TGCAGTGCCGACCCGGGACTAGCAGGGTACGAGCAGTACTTC.

This clonotype was detected once. In this CDR3 the conserved last residue, phenylalanine or tryptophan, is missing, so a read error is likely. The chain has TRBV12-3 or TRBV12-4 and TRBJ2-3; TRBD1 agrees at 9 bases. This CDR3 region has 15 residues. Unmatched junction bases numbered 5, after V lost 5 bases and J lost 2 bases. CDR3 nucleotides: TGTGCCAGCAGTCAAAGACAGGGGGTCACAGATACGCAGTATCTT. Its protein is CASSQRQGVTDTQYL.

The chain couples TRBV4-1 to TRBJ2-5, with D perhaps TRBD1 (5 bases). The germline CDR1 and CDR2 sequences are MGHRA and YSYEKL. Trimming left V 5 bases short and J 2 bases short, with 15 bases between. The CDR3 has 15 amino acids. CDR3 bases: TGCGCCAGCAGCAGCTTAGAGACAGCGCAAGAGACCCAGTACTTC. This gives the protein CASSSLETAQETQYF.

The J gene is TRBJ2-1, the V gene TRBV5-1; TRBD1 might be the D (6 bases). The V gene lost 0 bases and the J gene lost 8 bases, with 12 bases spanning the gap. The germline V gene has CDR1 SGHRS and CDR2 YFSETQ. The CDR3 runs 14 residues. In DNA form, the CDR3 reads TGCGCCAGCAGCTTGGCCGCAGGGGTTGATGAGCAGTTCTTC. It codes for CASSLAAGVDEQFF.

This clonotype was recorded a few times. The CDR3 sequence is CASLLWDRSYEQYF. The CDR3 nucleotides are TGTGCAAGCCTCTTGTGGGACAGGAGTTACGAGCAGTACTTC. This chain connects TRBV2 to TRBJ2-5; 8 bases are a match to TRBD1. The last part of the DNA fits TRBJ2-7 better; the J call may be wrong. Germline V lookup: CDR1 SNHLY, CDR2 FYNNEI. The CDR3 sequence is 14 residues long.

The chain recombines TRBV13 with TRBJ1-4; TRBD1 might be the D (5 bases). There are 16 residues in the CDR3. Germline CDR1 reads PRHDT; CDR2 reads FYEKMQ (reference sequence). The germline V and J ends were trimmed by 4 bases and 8 bases, with 20 bases remaining between them. CDR3 residues: CASSSGPGPGVEKLFF. CDR3 DNA: TGTGCCAGCAGCTCAGGCCCGGGGCCGGGGGTGGAAAAACTGTTTTTT.

Ten or more counts support this clonotype. The chain has TRBV25-1 and TRBJ1-1; the D is unclear. Trimming took 5 bases from V and 2 from J, leaving 3 bases between them. This CDR3 has 11 residues. Germline lookup yields CDR1 MGHDK and CDR2 SYGVNS. CDR3 DNA sequence: TGTGCCAGCAGTACAAACACTGAAGCTTTCTTT. Protein product: CASSTNTEAFF.

V usage is TRBV5-1 and J usage is TRBJ2-7; 12 bases are a match to TRBD2. The DNA end lines up better with TRBJ2-1; the J call may be wrong. Germline V CDR1 and CDR2: SGHRS, YFSETQ. The length of the CDR3 is 17 residues. CDR3 DNA: TGCGCCAGCAGCTCGTATTCTAGCGGGGGGGCCAGAAATGAGCAGTTCTTC. It specifies CASSSYSSGGARNEQFF.

This clonotype has a handful of counts. V usage is TRBV4-1 and J usage is TRBJ2-5; D not certain. The J call may be in error: the DNA end matches TRBJ2-1 better. The CDR3 has 15 amino acids. Germline values: CDR1 MGHRA, CDR2 YSYEKL. The CDR3 sequence is CASSHIKGEVLRQFF. The CDR3 DNA sequence: TGCGCCAGCAGCCATATAAAGGGTGAGGTACTGAGGCAGTTCTTC.

The sample holds one count of this clonotype. This chain joins TRBV3-1 and TRBJ2-1; D unresolved. Germline lookup yields CDR1 LGHDT and CDR2 YNNKEL (reference sequence). The CDR3 contains 15 residues. Trimming removed 3 bases at V and 2 bases at J, with 11 bases between. The CDR3 sequence is CASSHDLGPYNEQFF. The CDR3 region has the DNA TGTGCCAGCAGCCACGACCTAGGACCCTACAATGAGCAGTTCTTC.

This clonotype was counted only a few times. The chain employs TRBV2 and TRBJ2-5; tentative D call: TRBD1 (6 bases). The end of the DNA aligns better with TRBJ2-1, so the J call may be wrong. This CDR3 region has 12 residues. Germline V gene sequence: CDR1 SNHLY, CDR2 FYNNEI. The CDR3 nucleotides read TGTGCCAGCGGAGTGGACAGCAATGAGCAGTTCTTC. This codes for CASGVDSNEQFF.

This clonotype showed up many times. The J gene is TRBJ2-5, the V gene TRBV11-2; D not certain. The CDR3 spans 11 residues. From germline, CDR1 is SGHAT and CDR2 FQNNGV. V lost 2 bases and J lost 7, with 5 bases in between. CDR3 sequence (DNA): TGTGCCAGCAGCTTAAGAGGGACCCAGTACTTC. The encoded protein is CASSLRGTQYF.

The chain joins TRBV18 to TRBJ2-7; unclear D gene. Trimming removed 3 bases at V and 2 bases at J, with 14 bases between. Germline values: CDR1 KGHSH, CDR2 LQKENI. This CDR3 has 15 residues. In DNA, the CDR3 is TGTGCCAGCTCACCCTTGGGGTCGGCGACCTACGAGCAGTACTTC. Translating gives CASSPLGSATYEQYF.

This clonotype was seen a few times. CDR3 loop: CATSRDLQREAFF. The CDR3 region has the DNA TGTGCCACCAGCAGAGATCTTCAGCGTGAAGCTTTCTTT. The rearrangement links TRBV15 to TRBJ1-1; D is unresolved. CDR1 is LNHNV, CDR2 YYDKDF, per germline (reference sequence). V shed 0 bases and J shed 7 bases, with 9 bases lying between them. This CDR3 region has 13 residues.

There are many counts of this clonotype. The genes are TRBV30 and TRBJ1-6; D gene ambiguous. The germline gives CDR1 GTSNPN, CDR2 SVGIG (reference sequence). The V and J ends lost 1 base and 7 bases respectively, with 20 bases between them. CDR3 size: 17 residues. The CDR3 bases are TGTGCCTGGAGTGGGGCACCCAAAGGGAAGCTCAATTCACCCCTCCACTTT. This sequence encodes CAWSGAPKGKLNSPLHF.

The CDR3 DNA follows: TGTGCCATCAGTGAGGGCTCTAGCTCCTACAATGAGCAGTTCTTC. Protein: CAISEGSSSYNEQFF. The chain links TRBV10-3 to TRBJ2-1; D is uncertain. V was shortened by 2 bases and J by 0 bases, with 8 bases between the two germline ends. The CDR3 covers 15 residues. In germline, CDR1 is ENHRY, CDR2 SYGVKD.

There are a few counts of this clonotype. The gene calls are TRBV20-1 and TRBJ2-1; TRBD2 matches 9 bases. CDR1 DFQATT and CDR2 SNEGSKA come from the germline V gene (reference sequence). After removal of 1 base from V and 5 bases from J, the junction contained 0 bases not matched to a gene. The CDR3 runs to 13 residues. The CDR3 nucleotides are TGCAGTGCTAGAGGACTAGCGGACAATGAGCAGTTCTTC. It is translated as CSARGLADNEQFF.